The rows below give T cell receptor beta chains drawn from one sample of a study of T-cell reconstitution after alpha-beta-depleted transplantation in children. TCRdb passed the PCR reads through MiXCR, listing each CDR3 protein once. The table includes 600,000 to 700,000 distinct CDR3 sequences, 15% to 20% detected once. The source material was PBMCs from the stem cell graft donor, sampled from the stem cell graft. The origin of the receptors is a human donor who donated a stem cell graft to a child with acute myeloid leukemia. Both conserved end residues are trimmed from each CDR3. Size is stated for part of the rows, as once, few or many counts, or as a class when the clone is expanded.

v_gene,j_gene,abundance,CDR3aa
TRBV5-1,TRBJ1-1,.,ASSELQGTDTEAF
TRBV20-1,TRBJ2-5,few,SARDGTRPQETQY
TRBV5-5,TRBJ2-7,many,ASSPGLAGVTSYEQY
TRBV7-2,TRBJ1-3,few,ASSLGPGGAGNTIY
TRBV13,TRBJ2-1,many,ASSLAPPAGWNEQF
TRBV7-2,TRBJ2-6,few,ASSEKMGKWPGANVLT
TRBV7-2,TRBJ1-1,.,ASSEKGGGNTEAF
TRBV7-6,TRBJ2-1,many,ASSPRQGLNNEQF
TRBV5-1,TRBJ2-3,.,ASSPGQGTLRDTQY
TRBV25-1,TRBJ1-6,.,ASSDGVINNSPLH
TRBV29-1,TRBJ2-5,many,SVKQLYQETQY
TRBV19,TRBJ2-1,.,ASSIFNEQS
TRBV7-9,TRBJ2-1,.,AGSLQGASYNEQF
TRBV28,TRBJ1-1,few,ASRGQANTEAF
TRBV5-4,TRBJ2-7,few,ASSLTGTPSEQY
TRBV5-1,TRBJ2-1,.,ASGETGGNNEQF
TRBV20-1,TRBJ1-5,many,SARRDRGVQPQH
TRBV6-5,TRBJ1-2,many,ASGDNVAAYGYT
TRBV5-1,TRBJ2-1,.,ASSLGTGSQEEQF
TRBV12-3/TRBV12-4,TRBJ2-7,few,ASSSLMGEQGLGVIYEQY
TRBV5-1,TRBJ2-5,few,ASSQQGTQETQY
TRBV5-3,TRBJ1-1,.,ARSQQGNTEAF
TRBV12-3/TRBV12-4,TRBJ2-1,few,ASSSPLVSSYNEQF
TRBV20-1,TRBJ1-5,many,SANIDPNSYQPQH
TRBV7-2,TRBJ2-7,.,ASSVDEAGGSYEQY
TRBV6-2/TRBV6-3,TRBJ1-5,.,ASSRQGWGNQPQH
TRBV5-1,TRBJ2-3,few,ASSLAVQGSTDTQY
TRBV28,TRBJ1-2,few,ASSGAAVIYGYT
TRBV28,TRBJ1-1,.,ASSGAEFSTEAF
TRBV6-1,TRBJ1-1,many,ASSEVGGYAF
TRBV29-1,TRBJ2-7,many,SVTRGSPSYEQY
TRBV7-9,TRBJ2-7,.,ASKGGRGYEQY
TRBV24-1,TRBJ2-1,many,ATGPSDRADKF
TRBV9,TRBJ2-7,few,ASSVGTSGANEQY